Listed below are T cell receptor beta chains from one sample, sequenced in a study of T-cell reconstitution after alpha-beta-depleted transplantation in children. TCRdb itself ran the PCR reads through MiXCR, one entry per CDR3 protein. The sample shows 750,000 to 950,000 distinct CDR3 sequences, 15% to 20% of them seen only once. The specimen comprised PBMCs, mostly from graft donor cells, sampled 360 days after TCRalphabeta/CD19-depleted stem cell transplant. These receptor sequences come from a male patient between 5 and 17 years old who had a stem cell transplant for acute lymphoblastic leukemia, so the T cells may come from the graft donor. Each CDR3 is given with its conserved first and last residue. The D gene is left open where the match is weak. The size entry is marked missing in some rows and otherwise reads once, few, many or a size class.

J gene,D gene,clone size,V gene,CDR3 protein,CDR3 DNA
TRBJ2-7,.,many,TRBV6-8,CASRDGVASYEQYF,TGTGCCAGCAGGGATGGTGTGGCCTCCTACGAGCAGTACTTC
TRBJ2-7,TRBD1,.,TRBV20-1,CSARSGTGISYEQYF,TGCAGTGCTAGAAGCGGGACAGGGATTTCCTACGAGCAGTACTTC
TRBJ2-7,.,few,TRBV29-1,CSVEGTGRDYEQYF,TGCAGCGTTGAGGGAACCGGGAGAGACTACGAGCAGTACTTC
TRBJ2-1,TRBD2,.,TRBV24-1,CATSDSLAGGPNEQFF,TGTGCCACCAGTGATTCTCTGGCGGGAGGGCCGAATGAGCAGTTCTTC
TRBJ2-3,.,few,TRBV20-1,CSANPPPASTDTQYF,TGCAGTGCCAATCCTCCCCCCGCTAGCACAGATACGCAGTATTTT
TRBJ2-2,.,few,TRBV11-1,CASSSAYINSADTGELFF,TGTGCCAGCAGCTCCGCCTATATCAACAGTGCAGACACCGGGGAGCTGTTTTTT
TRBJ2-1,.,.,TRBV6-5,CASSYNLGVTHNEQFF,TGTGCCAGCAGTTACAACCTAGGTGTTACGCACAATGAGCAGTTCTTC
TRBJ2-7,.,many,TRBV5-1,CASSLDIAYEQYF,TGCGCCAGCAGCTTGGATATTGCCTACGAGCAGTACTTC
TRBJ2-2,.,few,TRBV11-2,CASSLVGVRAGELFF,TGTGCCAGCAGCTTAGTCGGAGTCCGGGCCGGGGAGCTGTTTTTT
TRBJ1-6,TRBD1,.,TRBV20-1,CSARGETGDPYNSPLHF,TGCAGTGCTAGAGGGGAGACAGGGGACCCCTATAATTCACCCCTCCACTTT
TRBJ2-7,TRBD2,few,TRBV13,CASSLGGAGGGEQYF,TGTGCCAGCAGCTTAGGTGGCGCTGGCGGGGGCGAGCAGTACTTC
TRBJ2-7,.,.,TRBV5-1,CASSWALGLDEQYF,TGCGCCAGCAGCTGGGCGTTGGGCTTGGACGAGCAGTACTTC
TRBJ2-7,.,.,TRBV12-3/TRBV12-4,CASSPRFGYEQYF,TGTGCCAGCAGTCCAAGGTTTGGCTACGAGCAGTACTTC
TRBJ2-3,TRBD1,.,TRBV4-2,CASSQTGISGTDTQYF,TGTGCCAGCAGCCAGACAGGGATAAGCGGAACAGATACGCAGTATTTT
TRBJ2-7,.,.,TRBV27,CASSSLMSPPFSYEQYF,TGTGCCAGCAGTTCGCTCATGTCCCCTCCATTCTCCTACGAGCAGTACTTC
TRBJ2-2,.,.,TRBV4-1,CASSQVGHTGELFF,TGCGCCAGCAGCCAAGTAGGGCACACCGGGGAGCTGTTTTTT
TRBJ1-1,.,.,TRBV15,CATSREIRRVGTEAFF,TGTGCCACCAGCAGGGAAATACGCAGGGTCGGAACTGAAGCTTTCTTT
TRBJ1-5,.,.,TRBV4-2,CAMGPGLLNQPQHF,TGTGCCATGGGCCCCGGGCTCCTCAATCAGCCCCAGCATTTT
TRBJ2-7,.,.,TRBV10-3,CAIGTGTYEQYF,TGTGCCATCGGCACAGGGACCTACGAGCAGTACTTC
TRBJ2-5,.,many,TRBV3-1,CASSHSLLKETQYF,TGTGCCAGCAGCCATTCCCTACTAAAAGAGACCCAGTACTTC
TRBJ2-7,.,.,TRBV12-3/TRBV12-4,CASLGGAPYEQYF,TGTGCCAGTCTCGGAGGGGCCCCCTACGAGCAGTACTTC
TRBJ2-7,.,.,TRBV4-1,CASSQDTPSRAYEQYF,TGCGCCAGCAGCCAAGATACCCCTAGCAGGGCCTACGAGCAGTACTTC
TRBJ1-1,.,few,TRBV7-9,CASSDRMNTEAFF,TGTGCCAGCAGCGACCGCATGAACACTGAAGCTTTCTTT
TRBJ2-4,.,few,TRBV5-1,CASSFSVEGFENIQYF,TGCGCCAGCAGCTTTAGCGTCGAGGGTTTTGAAAACATTCAGTACTTC
TRBJ2-1,TRBD2,few,TRBV7-9,CASSQRSRGGSNEQFF,TGTGCCAGCAGCCAGAGGTCCCGCGGGGGTTCTAATGAGCAGTTCTTC
TRBJ2-5,.,.,TRBV4-1,CASSQAAGTQYQETQYF,TGCGCCAGCAGCCAGGCTGCCGGGACACAGTACCAAGAGACCCAGTACTTC
TRBJ2-7,TRBD1,.,TRBV5-1,CDSSLGTGLVSYEQYF,TGCGACAGCAGCTTGGGGACAGGGTTAGTATCCTACGAGCAGTACTTC
TRBJ2-1,TRBD2,few,TRBV20-1,CSARGGTSGSYNEQFF,TGCAGTGCTAGAGGTGGGACTAGCGGAAGCTACAATGAGCAGTTCTTC
TRBJ2-5,.,.,TRBV7-6,CASSLSPGVKETQYF,TGTGCCAGCAGCTTATCCCCAGGGGTGAAAGAGACCCAGTACTTC
TRBJ1-2,.,.,TRBV19,CASDSPNSYGYTF,TGTGCCTCGGACAGCCCGAACTCCTATGGCTACACCTTC
TRBJ2-1,.,few,TRBV5-1,CASGIQGGNEQFF,TGCGCCAGCGGTATACAGGGTGGCAATGAGCAGTTCTTC
TRBJ2-1,.,few,TRBV3-1,CASSQELLYDEQFF,TGTGCCAGCAGCCAAGAACTCTTATACGATGAGCAGTTCTTC
TRBJ2-7,.,few,TRBV20-1,CSARGTKGNYEQYF,TGCAGTGCTAGAGGTACTAAAGGGAACTACGAGCAGTACTTC
TRBJ2-1,TRBD2,few,TRBV7-6,CASSFHPRTSVYNEQFF,TGTGCCAGCAGCTTTCATCCGAGGACTAGCGTCTACAATGAGCAGTTCTTC
TRBJ2-7,.,few,TRBV4-2,CASSQVGLHPEQYF,TGTGCCAGCAGCCAAGTCGGACTCCACCCCGAGCAGTACTTC
TRBJ1-1,.,.,TRBV7-9,CASSLPTDGMAEAFF,TGTGCCAGCAGCCTTCCGACAGACGGGATGGCTGAAGCTTTCTTT
TRBJ2-1,TRBD2,many,TRBV5-1,CASSMTGGANEQFF,TGCGCCAGCAGCATGACGGGAGGGGCGAATGAGCAGTTCTTC
TRBJ1-5,TRBD1,many,TRBV18,CASSPTGTDSNQPQHF,TGTGCCAGCTCACCTACCGGGACAGATAGCAATCAGCCCCAGCATTTT
TRBJ2-5,.,.,TRBV24-1,CATSDLLTDGTQYF,TGTGCCACCAGTGATTTGCTCACCGACGGGACCCAGTACTTC
TRBJ2-4,.,.,TRBV19,CASSRTPLNIQYF,TGTGCCAGTAGTAGGACTCCGCTAAACATTCAGTACTTC
TRBJ2-7,.,few,TRBV5-1,CASSLEGTNSYEQYF,TGCGCCAGCAGCTTGGAAGGTACCAACTCCTACGAGCAGTACTTC
TRBJ2-1,TRBD2,.,TRBV18,CASSPHRSQAGGSYNEQFF,TGTGCCAGCTCACCACACCGAAGCCAAGCGGGAGGCTCCTACAATGAGCAGTTCTTC
TRBJ2-5,.,many,TRBV5-1,CASSIQQETQYF,TGCGCCAGCAGTATTCAGCAAGAGACCCAGTACTTC
TRBJ1-5,.,.,TRBV6-5,CASSYVGETGQPQHF,TGTGCCAGCAGTTACGTGGGGGAAACGGGTCAGCCCCAGCATTTT
TRBJ2-1,TRBD2,.,TRBV20-1,CSARLAGGVFNEQFF,TGCAGTGCGCGACTAGCGGGAGGGGTCTTCAATGAGCAGTTCTTC
TRBJ2-5,.,.,TRBV5-1,CASSLAGNLQETQYF,TGCGCCAGCAGCTTGGCGGGGAATTTGCAAGAGACCCAGTACTTC
TRBJ2-1,TRBD2,.,TRBV7-8,CASEGAGGYNEQFF,TGTGCCAGCGAGGGAGCGGGAGGTTACAATGAGCAGTTCTTC
TRBJ1-1,TRBD1,.,TRBV6-1,CASGDREWENTEAFF,TGTGCCAGCGGAGACAGGGAATGGGAGAACACTGAAGCTTTCTTT
TRBJ2-6,TRBD1,few,TRBV6-2/TRBV6-3,CASSPAGTGFLSGANVLTF,TGTGCCAGCAGCCCTGCCGGGACAGGATTCCTCTCTGGGGCCAACGTCCTGACTTTC
TRBJ2-3,TRBD2,few,TRBV5-1,CASSLVGLAGVDTQYF,TGCGCCAGCAGCTTGGTAGGACTAGCGGGAGTAGATACGCAGTATTTT
TRBJ2-7,TRBD2,few,TRBV25-1,CASKGSGRRSPEQYF,TGTGCCAGCAAGGGAAGCGGGAGAAGGTCCCCCGAGCAGTACTTC
TRBJ1-1,.,few,TRBV5-1,CASSPTGAGEAFF,TGCGCCAGCAGCCCGACGGGAGCGGGCGAAGCTTTCTTT